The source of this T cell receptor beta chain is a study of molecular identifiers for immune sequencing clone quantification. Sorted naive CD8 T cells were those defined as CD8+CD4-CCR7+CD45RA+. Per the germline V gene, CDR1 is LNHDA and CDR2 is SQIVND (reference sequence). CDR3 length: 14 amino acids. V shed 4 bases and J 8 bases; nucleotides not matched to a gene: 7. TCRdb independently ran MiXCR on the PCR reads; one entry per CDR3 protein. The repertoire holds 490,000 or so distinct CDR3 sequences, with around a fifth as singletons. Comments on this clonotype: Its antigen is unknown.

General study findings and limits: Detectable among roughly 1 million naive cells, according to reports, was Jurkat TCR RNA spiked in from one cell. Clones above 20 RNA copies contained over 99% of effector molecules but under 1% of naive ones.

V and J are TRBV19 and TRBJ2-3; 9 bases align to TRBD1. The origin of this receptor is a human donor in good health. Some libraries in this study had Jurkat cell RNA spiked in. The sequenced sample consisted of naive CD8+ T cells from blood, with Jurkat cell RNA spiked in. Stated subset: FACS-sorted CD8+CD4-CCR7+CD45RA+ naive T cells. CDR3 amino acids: CASSTQGADGTQYF. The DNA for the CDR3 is TGTGCCAGTAGTACACAGGGGGCGGATGGTACGCAGTATTTT.